This T cell receptor (beta chain) was found in a study of blood T cell repertoires in COVID-19. Study-level background: COVID-19 samples collected from the United States, Italy and Spain covered acute and convalescent phases. PBMCs, B-cell-depleted T cells, or T cells were the source of the cDNA or gDNA that made up the material.

It was during active infection that Seattle patients were enrolled and then longitudinally followed. Per the germline V gene, CDR1 is GTSNPN and CDR2 is SVGIG (reference sequence). There are 14 residues in the CDR3. V lost 4 bases, J lost 0 bases, and 12 bases lay in between. Source study methods: Counts of nucleated cells, estimated from reference gene primer amplification, were obtained. Data came from immunoSEQ multiplex PCR; TCRdb stores just in-frame clones and leaves some out. The V and J calls and the clone size are those of that table, but D and trimming were determined from the DNA. Of some 290,000 clones in the sample, about nine tenths were seen once.

Sequencing was performed on peripheral blood. The receptor was isolated from a woman aged 30 to 39 with COVID-19, enrolled during active disease. This rearrangement joins TRBV30 to TRBJ1-1; D gene ambiguous. The CDR3 nucleotides are TGTGCCTGGATGTCCAGATACATGAACACTGAAGCTTTCTTT. Amino acids: CAWMSRYMNTEAFF.